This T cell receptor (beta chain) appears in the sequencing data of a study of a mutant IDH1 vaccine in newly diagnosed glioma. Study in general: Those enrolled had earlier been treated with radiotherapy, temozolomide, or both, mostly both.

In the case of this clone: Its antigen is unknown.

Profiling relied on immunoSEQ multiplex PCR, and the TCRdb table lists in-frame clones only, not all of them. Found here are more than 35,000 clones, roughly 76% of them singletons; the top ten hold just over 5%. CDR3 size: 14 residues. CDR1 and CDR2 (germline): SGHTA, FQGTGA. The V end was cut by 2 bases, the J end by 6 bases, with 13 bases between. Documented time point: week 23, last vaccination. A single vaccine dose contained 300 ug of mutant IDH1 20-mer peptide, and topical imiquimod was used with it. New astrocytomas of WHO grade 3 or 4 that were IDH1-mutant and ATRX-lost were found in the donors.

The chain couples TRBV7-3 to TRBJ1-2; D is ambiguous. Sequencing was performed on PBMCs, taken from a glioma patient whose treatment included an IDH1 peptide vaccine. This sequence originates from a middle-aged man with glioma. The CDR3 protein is CASSLDGGLNGYTF. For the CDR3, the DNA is TGTGCCAGCAGCTTAGATGGCGGTTTGAATGGCTACACCTTC.